Sequencing of this T cell receptor (beta chain) was carried out in a study of blood T cell repertoires in COVID-19. Turning to the study itself: Sources were T cells, B-cell-depleted T cells, or PBMCs; the material itself was cDNA or gDNA.

This CDR3 has 14 residues. In germline, CDR1 is SGHDT, CDR2 YYEEEE. V dropped 4 bases and J dropped 4; count of bases not matched to a gene: 4. In the original analysis: Estimation of nucleated cell counts was performed using reference gene primer amplification. Libraries were prepared by immunoSEQ multiplex PCR; TCRdb keeps only in-frame clonotypes and omits some of them. The D gene and trimming were derived from the DNA, and the V and J assignments and clone size from that table. The table includes more than 150,000 clones, approximately 80% detected once. Seattle patients were enrolled during active infection and followed longitudinally.

The chain couples TRBV5-6 to TRBJ1-4; TRBD1 matches 7 bases. Material for sequencing was peripheral blood. The clonotype originates from a woman over 75 with COVID-19, enrolled during active disease. This CDR3 reads CASSPGGRNEKLFF. The CDR3 coding sequence is TGTGCCAGCAGCCCAGGGGGACGTAATGAAAAACTGTTTTTT.